Included here is one TCR beta chain sequence, with context. Its antigen is not identified. The record originates from a study of T-cell reconstitution after alpha-beta-depleted transplantation in children. Study-wide results and caveats: The authors attributed T-cell counts and diversity one year after transplant mostly to newly produced T cells. Some patients' high day-60 TCRbeta diversity was traced to surviving recipient T cells and thymic progenitors.

Preparation of the TCRbeta library used unique molecular identifiers. TCRdb independently ran MiXCR on the PCR reads; one entry per CDR3 protein. The table shows a few hundred thousand distinct CDR3 sequences, with approximately 23% occurring only once. The CDR3 loop spans 14 amino acids. Per the germline V gene, CDR1 is SGHRS and CDR2 is YFSETQ. V was clipped by 3 bases and J by 4 bases; unmatched bases: 6. Sequencing used PBMCs, mostly from graft donor cells, obtained 180 days after TCRalphabeta/CD19-depleted stem cell transplant. This sequence joins TRBV5-1 and TRBJ1-2, with 7 bases matching TRBD1. This TCR came from a male patient between 5 and 17 years old who had a stem cell transplant for acute lymphoblastic leukemia, so the T cells may come from the graft donor. The CDR3 DNA follows: TGCGCCAGCAGCTCACTCGGGACAGCCTATGGCTACACCTTC. It translates to CASSSLGTAYGYTF.